The clone carrying this T cell receptor beta chain was seen once. Its antigen is still unknown. Germline CDR1 MDHEN, CDR2 SYDVKM. V lost 7 bases, J lost 7 bases, and 20 bases lay in between. The length of the CDR3 is 15 residues. This record comes from a study of long-term antiretroviral therapy in people with HIV. The assay, immunoSEQ v3.0, was run at survey level. Libraries were prepared by immunoSEQ multiplex PCR; TCRdb keeps only in-frame clonotypes and omits some of them. The sample consists of 40,000 or so clones, 75% to 90% of them appearing once. Study-wide results and limits: Diversity increased after ART yet remained lower than in transplant donor controls.

The genes are TRBV28 and TRBJ2-1; D uncertain. The sequenced sample was unsorted PBMCs, obtained just before starting antiretroviral therapy. The clonotype comes from a woman younger than 30 with HIV. CDR3 nucleotide sequence: TGTGCCAGCACCCCCGTCCGCTCCGGCGGAAATGAGCAGTTCTTC. Translated, it gives CASTPVRSGGNEQFF.